The clone carrying this T cell receptor (beta chain) came up many times. Its antigen is unknown. This entry belongs to a study of CD8 T cells in ankylosing spondylitis. Findings and caveats of the study: Apparently characteristic of ankylosing spondylitis blood was a TCR beta motif (about 8 highly homologous variants). CD8+ by phenotype, disease-linked clones were relatively rare in peripheral blood. In ankylosing spondylitis patients, matched synovial fluid reportedly showed significant enrichment of disease-linked clones.

The authors made TCR beta libraries by quantitative 5'-RACE with molecular barcodes. TCRdb passed the 5' RACE reads through MiXCR, listing each CDR3 protein once. The sample yields 200,000 to 250,000 distinct CDR3 sequences, about 26% seen once. Germline-derived CDR1 and CDR2 are SGHVS and FNYEAQ. The CDR3 has 12 residues. The V end lost 3 bases, the J end lost 3 bases, and 6 bases lay between the germline ends. This receptor was obtained from a male donor with ankylosing spondylitis or in good health (not recorded which). Sequencing was performed on blood, either unsorted or a sorted T cell fraction (not recorded which). This sequence joins TRBV7-6 and TRBJ2-7; TRBD1 is a possible D gene (5 bases). The CDR3 DNA reads as TGTGCCAGCAGCTTCGACAGCTACGAGCAGTACTTC. Residues: CASSFDSYEQYF.